Listed here is a single T cell receptor beta chain. The table came from immunoSEQ multiplex PCR; TCRdb's copy has only in-frame clones and leaves some out. The sample shows approximately 73,000 clones, 96% of them seen only once. The germline V gene encodes CDR1 SGHAT and CDR2 FQNNGV. CDR3 length: 15 amino acids. V gave up 2 bases and J gave up 1 base; unmatched junction bases: 3. The sample is drawn from a study of technical replicates of blood from a handful of donors. The sequence derives from a human donor in good health. The rearrangement links TRBV11-2 to TRBJ2-3, with 7 positions matching TRBD2. The sequenced material came from T cells isolated from PBMCs. The CDR3 sequence: CASSLWGRGTDTQYF. The CDR3 DNA sequence: TGTGCCAGCAGCTTATGGGGGAGGGGCACAGATACGCAGTATTTT. Drawing the rest from reference TRBV11-2 and TRBJ2-3, the complete variable domain is EAGVAQSPRYKIIEKRQSVAFWCNPISGHATLYWYQQILGQGPKLLIQFQNNGVVDDSQLPKDRFSAERLKGVDSTLKIQPAKLEDSAVYLCASSLWGRGTDTQYFGPGTRLTVL.